This T cell receptor beta chain was sequenced for a study of T cell clonotyping in hematopoietic cell transplantation. Study outcomes and limitations: Pathologically expanded recipient clonotypes increased progressively from day 30 to day 180 as diversity fell. Cells were unsorted, so CD4 and CD8 contributions were not separated.

In germline, CDR1 is MRHNA, CDR2 SNTAGT. The V end lost 3 bases, the J end lost 1 base, and 4 bases lay between the germline ends. This CDR3 region has 14 residues. Method: immunoSEQ multiplex PCR; TCRdb's copy keeps in-frame clones and lacks some. There are 9,900 or so clones in the sample; 75% to 85% occur only once, and under 9.5% lies in the top ten. Of note for this clone: Antigen specificity is unknown.

Samples: about 28 days before transplant, then days 30, 100 and 180 after. The sequencing used PBMCs, collected 30 days after allogeneic stem cell transplant. V usage is TRBV6-4 and J usage is TRBJ2-6, with D uncertain. The receptor's source is a female patient in her thirties or forties who had an allogeneic stem cell transplant from a related donor, so T cells may come from the graft donor. Some clones in this sample may be carry-over from other donors' samples. The CDR3 region has the DNA TGTGCCAGCAGTGAGCGGTCTGGGGCCAACGTCCTGACTTTC. It specifies CASSERSGANVLTF.